The 10 T cell receptor beta chains below all came from one sample that was sequenced in a study of cytomegalovirus exposure and HLA in healthy donors. A multiplex PCR was run with 60 Vbeta primers and 13 Jbeta primers. Libraries were prepared by immunoSEQ multiplex PCR; TCRdb keeps only in-frame clonotypes and omits some of them. The sample contains more than 85,000 clones, approximately 84% of which appear only once. Material for sequencing was PBMCs. The origin of the receptors is a man aged 35-49 years in good health and CMV-seronegative.

This clone was recorded once. Different DNA sequences within this sample yield the same CDR3. V and J are TRBV6-5 and TRBJ2-3; D perhaps matches TRBD2 (5 bases). This CDR3 region has 13 residues. With 5 bases removed from V and 0 bases from J, the gap between germline ends came to 6 bases. Germline values: CDR1 MNHEY, CDR2 SVGAGI. CDR3 sequence (DNA): TGTGCCAGCAGTCGGACTAGCACAGATACGCAGTATTTT. This codes for CASSRTSTDTQYF.

The rearrangement uses TRBV18 and TRBJ2-7; TRBD1 matches at 9 bases. This CDR3 spans 15 amino acids. V lost 3 bases and J lost 5; bases outside the gene matches: 8. CDR1 is KGHSH, CDR2 LQKENI, per germline. Written as DNA, the CDR3 is TGTGCCAGCTCACCCGCGGGACAGGGTCGCCACGAGCAGTACTTC. This codes for CASSPAGQGRHEQYF.

The count of this clone is one. The V and J genes are TRBV29-1 and TRBJ2-1; 12 bases agree with TRBD2. J lost 9 bases, V lost 4 bases, and 10 bases had no gene match. CDR1 SQVTM and CDR2 ANQGSEA come from the germline V gene. The CDR3 runs 15 residues. CDR3 residues: CSVGKGTSGFGEQFF. DNA for the CDR3: TGCAGCGTTGGAAAAGGGACTAGCGGGTTTGGTGAGCAGTTCTTC.

V usage is TRBV7-8 and J usage is TRBJ1-5; 7 bases line up with TRBD1. V was clipped by 2 bases and J by 5 bases; unmatched bases: 6. This CDR3 comprises 15 residues. Germline-derived CDR1 and CDR2 are SGHVS and FQNEAQ. The CDR3 here is CASSLQGVKDQPQHF. The CDR3 nucleotides read TGTGCCAGCAGCTTACAGGGGGTGAAGGATCAGCCCCAGCATTTT.

The V call is TRBV11-2, the J call TRBJ2-5, with TRBD2 matching over 16 bases. Germline-derived CDR1 and CDR2 are SGHAT and FQNNGV. V lost 4 bases and J lost 5; bases outside the gene matches: 4. This CDR3 spans 16 amino acids. CDR3 sequence: CASSSGLAGGTETQYF. The CDR3, as DNA: TGTGCCAGCAGCTCGGGACTAGCGGGGGGGACGGAGACCCAGTACTTC.

Notes on this clone: Relative to the germline gene, one junction end is altered; a read error may explain this. The sample contains more than one DNA sequence encoding this CDR3. The rearrangement links TRBV30 to TRBJ1-6, with D possibly TRBD1 on 5 matching bases. The germline V gene has CDR1 GTSNPN and CDR2 SVGIG (reference sequence). The CDR3 consists of 15 residues. The CDR3 spells CAWSVQGASNSPLHF. The CDR3 DNA follows: TGTGCCTGGAGTGTACAAGGGGCCTCCAATTCCCCCCTCCACTTT.

This clone was seen a single time. The rearrangement joins TRBV7-9 to TRBJ2-3; tentatively, D is TRBD1 (6 bases). Trimming pared 2 bases from V and 2 bases from J, leaving 8 bases between. Germline V lookup: CDR1 SEHNR, CDR2 FQNEAQ (reference sequence). The CDR3 is made up of 14 amino acids. CDR3: CASSLTGNTDTQYF. CDR3 nucleotide sequence: TGTGCCAGCAGCTTAACAGGGAACACAGATACGCAGTATTTT.

This clone was found once. This sequence joins TRBV28 and TRBJ1-1; 10 bases map to TRBD1. V trimming: 4 bases; J trimming: 10 bases; junction bases outside the gene matches: 9. In germline, CDR1 is MDHEN, CDR2 SYDVKM. This CDR3 is 14 amino acids long. CDR3 DNA: TGTGCCAGCAGTTCCGTAGACAGGGGGCTCGGAGCTTTCTTT. Amino acids: CASSSVDRGLGAFF.

The chain couples TRBV2 to TRBJ2-7; 9 nucleotides align to TRBD1. There are 15 residues in the CDR3. Germline CDR1 reads SNHLY; CDR2 reads FYNNEI. V shed 1 base and J 4 bases; nucleotides not matched to a gene: 5. The DNA for the CDR3 is TGTGCCAGCAGTGAAGGGACAGGGGCGACTTACGAGCAGTACTTC. This translates into CASSEGTGATYEQYF.

V usage is TRBV27 and J usage is TRBJ2-5, with 8 positions matching TRBD1. V lost 2 bases to trimming and J lost 5 bases; unmatched junction nucleotides: 7. Germline V gene lookup returns CDR1 MNHEY and CDR2 SMNVEV (reference sequence). This CDR3 has 15 residues. CDR3 bases: TGTGCCAGCAGTTTAGTACTAGCAGGGGGCGAGACCCAGTACTTC. It specifies CASSLVLAGGETQYF.